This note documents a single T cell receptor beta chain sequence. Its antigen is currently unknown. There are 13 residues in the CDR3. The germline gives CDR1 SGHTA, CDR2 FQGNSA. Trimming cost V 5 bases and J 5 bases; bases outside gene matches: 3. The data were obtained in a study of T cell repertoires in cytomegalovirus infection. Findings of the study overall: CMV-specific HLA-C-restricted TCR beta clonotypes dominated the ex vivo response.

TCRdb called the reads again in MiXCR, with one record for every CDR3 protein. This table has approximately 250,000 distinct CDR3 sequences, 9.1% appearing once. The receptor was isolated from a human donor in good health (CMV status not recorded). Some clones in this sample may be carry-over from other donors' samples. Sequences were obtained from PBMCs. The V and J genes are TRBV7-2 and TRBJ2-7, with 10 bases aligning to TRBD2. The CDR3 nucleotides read TGTGCCAGCAGCCGAGGGACTAGCGACGAGCAGTACTTC. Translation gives CASSRGTSDEQYF.